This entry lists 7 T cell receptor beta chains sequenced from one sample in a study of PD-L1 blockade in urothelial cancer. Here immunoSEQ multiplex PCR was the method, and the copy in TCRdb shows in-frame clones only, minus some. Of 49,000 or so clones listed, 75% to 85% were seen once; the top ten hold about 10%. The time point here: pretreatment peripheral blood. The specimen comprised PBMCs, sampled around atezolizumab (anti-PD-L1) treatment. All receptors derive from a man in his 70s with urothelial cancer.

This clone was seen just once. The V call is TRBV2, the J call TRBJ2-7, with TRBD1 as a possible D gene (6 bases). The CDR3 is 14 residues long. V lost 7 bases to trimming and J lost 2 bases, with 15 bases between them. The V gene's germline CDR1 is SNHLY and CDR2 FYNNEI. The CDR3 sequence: CASTPGHLPYEQYF. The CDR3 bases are TGTGCCAGCACCCCGGGACATCTGCCCTACGAGCAGTACTTC. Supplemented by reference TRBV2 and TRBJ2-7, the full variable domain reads EPEVTQTPSHQVTQMGQEVILRCVPISNHLYFYWYRQILGQKVEFLVSFYNNEISEKSEIFDDQFSVERPDGSNFTLKIRSTKLEDSAMYFCASTPGHLPYEQYFGPGTRLTVT.

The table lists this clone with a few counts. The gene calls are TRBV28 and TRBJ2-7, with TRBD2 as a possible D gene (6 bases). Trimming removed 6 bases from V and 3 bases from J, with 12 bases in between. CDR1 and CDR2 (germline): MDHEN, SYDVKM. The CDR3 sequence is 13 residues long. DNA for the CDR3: TGTGCCAGCAGCCGGGGGACGGGCTACGAGCAGTACTTC. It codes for CASSRGTGYEQYF.

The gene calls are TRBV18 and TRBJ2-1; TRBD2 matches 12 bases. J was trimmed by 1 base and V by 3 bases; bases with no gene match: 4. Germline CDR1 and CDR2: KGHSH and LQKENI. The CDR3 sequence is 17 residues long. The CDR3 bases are TGTGCCAGCTCACCTGGGACTAGCGGGTCGTCCTACAATGAGCAGTTCTTC. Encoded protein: CASSPGTSGSSYNEQFF.

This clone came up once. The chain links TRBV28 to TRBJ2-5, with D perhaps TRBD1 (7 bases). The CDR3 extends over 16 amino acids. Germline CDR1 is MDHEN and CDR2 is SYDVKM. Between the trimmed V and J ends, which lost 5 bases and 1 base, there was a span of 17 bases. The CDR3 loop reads CASSPPGGRGQETQYF. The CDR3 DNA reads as TGTGCCAGCAGTCCGCCAGGGGGGCGCGGCCAAGAGACCCAGTACTTC. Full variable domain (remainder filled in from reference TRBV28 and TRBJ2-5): DVKVTQSSRYLVKRTGEKVFLECVQDMDHENMFWYRQDPGLGLRLIYFSYDVKMKEKGDIPEGYSVSREKKERFSLILESASTNQTSMYLCASSPPGGRGQETQYFGPGTRLLVL.

In DNA, the CDR3 is TGTGCCAGCAGAACACTAGCGGGAGGTACCGGGGAGCTGTTTTTT. It is translated as CASRTLAGGTGELFF. The gene calls are TRBV7-2 and TRBJ2-2; 12 bases agree with TRBD2. Germline trimming cut 6 bases from V and 5 bases from J; bases unmatched to any gene: 4. The CDR3 sequence is 15 residues long. CDR1 is SGHTA, CDR2 FQGNSA, per germline.

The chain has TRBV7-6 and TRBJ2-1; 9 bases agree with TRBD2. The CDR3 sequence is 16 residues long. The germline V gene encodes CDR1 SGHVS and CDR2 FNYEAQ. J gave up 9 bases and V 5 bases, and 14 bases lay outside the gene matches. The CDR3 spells CASSPRFAGGPGEQFF. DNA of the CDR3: TGTGCCAGCAGCCCCCGGTTCGCGGGAGGGCCGGGTGAGCAGTTCTTC.

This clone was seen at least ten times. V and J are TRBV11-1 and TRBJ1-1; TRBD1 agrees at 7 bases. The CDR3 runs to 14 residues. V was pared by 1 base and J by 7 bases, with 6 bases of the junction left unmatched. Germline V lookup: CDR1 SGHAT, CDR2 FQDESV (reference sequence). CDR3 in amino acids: CASSLETGWYEAFF. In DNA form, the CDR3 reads TGTGCCAGCAGCTTAGAGACAGGGTGGTATGAAGCTTTCTTT.